These T cell receptor beta chains were read from a single sample in a study of blood T cell repertoires in COVID-19. TCRdb's copy holds only in-frame clones and misses some; the assay was immunoSEQ multiplex PCR. The sample yields tens of thousands of clones, 84% seen once. The sequencing input was peripheral blood. The receptors shown here come from a human donor in a cohort sampled during active COVID-19. The CDR3 runs from the conserved cysteine through the conserved F or W. D genes are given only for firm matches. Clone size is shown for a subset of rows, as once, few, many or a class of expanded clone.

d_call: TRBD2; v_call: TRBV27; j_call: TRBJ2-1; clone_size: once; cdr3_nt: TGTGCCAGCAGCCGTGGACTAGCGGGGGGGTTTTTGTCCTACAATGAGCAGTTCTTC; cdr3_aa: CASSRGLAGGFLSYNEQFF
d_call: NA; v_call: TRBV28; j_call: TRBJ1-1; clone_size: NA; cdr3_nt: TGTGCCAGCAGTTTATCCGGGACTGAAGCTTTCTTT; cdr3_aa: CASSLSGTEAFF
d_call: NA; v_call: TRBV2; j_call: TRBJ1-1; clone_size: NA; cdr3_nt: TGTGCCAGCAGTGAAATCGGGACACGGGGCCTGCAAGCTTTCTTT; cdr3_aa: CASSEIGTRGLQAFF
d_call: NA; v_call: TRBV7-9; j_call: TRBJ2-1; clone_size: NA; cdr3_nt: TGTGCCAGCAGCTTAACGGGGGTATACAATGAGCAGTTCTTC; cdr3_aa: CASSLTGVYNEQFF
d_call: NA; v_call: TRBV14; j_call: TRBJ1-2; clone_size: NA; cdr3_nt: TGTGCCAGCAGTCCCGGACTTAACTATGGCTACACCTTC; cdr3_aa: CASSPGLNYGYTF
d_call: TRBD1; v_call: TRBV27; j_call: TRBJ1-5; clone_size: NA; cdr3_nt: TGTGCCAGCAGGACAGGGGTCCAGCCCCAGCATTTT; cdr3_aa: CASRTGVQPQHF
d_call: TRBD2; v_call: TRBV6-6; j_call: TRBJ2-3; clone_size: once; cdr3_nt: TGTGCCAGCAGAAGTCCCGGGGGGGGAGGCACAGATACGCAGTATTTT; cdr3_aa: CASRSPGGGGTDTQYF
d_call: NA; v_call: TRBV2; j_call: TRBJ2-1; clone_size: once; cdr3_nt: TGTGCCAGCAGTGATTTAAATCAGAACAATGAGCAGTTCTTC; cdr3_aa: CASSDLNQNNEQFF
d_call: TRBD1; v_call: TRBV18; j_call: TRBJ1-1; clone_size: NA; cdr3_nt: TGTGCCAGCTCACTACGGACAGGGGGCTACGTGAACACTGAAGCTTTCTTT; cdr3_aa: CASSLRTGGYVNTEAFF
d_call: NA; v_call: TRBV9; j_call: TRBJ1-6; clone_size: NA; cdr3_nt: TGTGCCAGCAGCGTAGTAGGGGCGGCTAATTCACCCCTCCACTTT; cdr3_aa: CASSVVGAANSPLHF
d_call: NA; v_call: TRBV19; j_call: TRBJ1-2; clone_size: few; cdr3_nt: TGTGCCAGTAAGCTTGGTGGTGGCTACACCTTC; cdr3_aa: CASKLGGGYTF
d_call: NA; v_call: TRBV2; j_call: TRBJ1-2; clone_size: NA; cdr3_nt: TGTGCCAGCGTCCGGGTCGGCGGCTACACCTTC; cdr3_aa: CASVRVGGYTF
d_call: TRBD1; v_call: TRBV28; j_call: TRBJ1-1; clone_size: NA; cdr3_nt: TGTGCCAGCAGGGAGGGACAGACGCACACTGAAGCTTTCTTT; cdr3_aa: CASREGQTHTEAFF
d_call: NA; v_call: TRBV11-2; j_call: TRBJ2-1; clone_size: NA; cdr3_nt: TGTGCCAGCAGCTTGGTGCCCATGGAGCATGTTTTTCTCTACAATGAGCAGTTCTTC; cdr3_aa: CASSLVPMEHVFLYNEQFF
d_call: TRBD1; v_call: TRBV9; j_call: TRBJ1-1; clone_size: few; cdr3_nt: TGTGCCAGCAGCGTAGCTCAACAGGGGGGTACTGAAGCTTTCTTT; cdr3_aa: CASSVAQQGGTEAFF
d_call: NA; v_call: TRBV19; j_call: TRBJ2-7; clone_size: NA; cdr3_nt: TGTGCCAGTAGTGGGACGGGACATCGCATCGAGCAGTACTTC; cdr3_aa: CASSGTGHRIEQYF
d_call: TRBD1; v_call: TRBV14; j_call: TRBJ1-1; clone_size: NA; cdr3_nt: TGTGCCAGCAGCCAAAACAGGGGCCCAGGCACTGAAGCTTTCTTT; cdr3_aa: CASSQNRGPGTEAFF
d_call: TRBD1; v_call: TRBV19; j_call: TRBJ1-2; clone_size: few; cdr3_nt: TGTGCCAGTCTTCGACAGGGCGGGTATGGCTACACCTTC; cdr3_aa: CASLRQGGYGYTF
d_call: NA; v_call: TRBV7-2; j_call: TRBJ2-7; clone_size: NA; cdr3_nt: TGTGCCAGCAGCTTATTTTCTGCGGTGAGCTCCTACGAGCAGTACTTC; cdr3_aa: CASSLFSAVSSYEQYF
d_call: TRBD2; v_call: TRBV5-4; j_call: TRBJ2-2; clone_size: NA; cdr3_nt: TGTGCCAGCAGCTGGGGGGGGACCGGGGAGCTGTTTTTT; cdr3_aa: CASSWGGTGELFF
d_call: NA; v_call: TRBV5-1; j_call: TRBJ2-3; clone_size: NA; cdr3_nt: TGCGCCAGCAGCAGCGACGTGACAGATACGCAGTATTTT; cdr3_aa: CASSSDVTDTQYF
d_call: TRBD2; v_call: TRBV7-2; j_call: TRBJ2-5; clone_size: NA; cdr3_nt: TGTGCCAGCAAGCTTACAGCGGGGGCATTAGAGACCCAGTACTTC; cdr3_aa: CASKLTAGALETQYF